The 8 T cell receptor beta chains in this list originate from one sample, sequenced in a study of vaccination and CD4 T cells after COVID-19. Their antigens are not known. Sequencing of the DNA from cultured CD4+ T cells was carried out with the Oncomine TCR Beta short-read assay. MiXCR, run by TCRdb on the PCR reads, gives a single entry per CDR3 protein. The sample lists 4,500 to 5,500 distinct CDR3 sequences, 35% to 45% occurring once. Treatment here: approximately nine-day PBMC culture with coronavirus spike peptide pools or control peptides (ViraFEST assay). Those CD4+ T cells from the unexposed donor predate the COVID-19 pandemic (2011-2018). The sample was CD4+ T cells from blood, cultured in vitro. The receptors were gathered from a human donor in good health.

The chain uses TRBV4-2 and TRBJ2-3; D is ambiguous. Germline lookup yields CDR1 LGHNA and CDR2 YNFKEQ. Trimming took 6 bases from V and 0 from J, leaving 19 bases between them. The length of the CDR3 is 17 residues. DNA of the CDR3: TGTGCCAGCAGAACCCCAATGGCGACCACTAGCACAGATACGCAGTATTTT. Translation: CASRTPMATTSTDTQYF.

The chain couples TRBV2 to TRBJ1-6; D gene unclear. This CDR3 comprises 16 residues. CDR1 and CDR2 (germline): SNHLY, FYNNEI. The V end lost 3 bases, the J end lost 3 bases, and 12 bases lay between the germline ends. The CDR3 reads CASSDLAKSYNSPLHF. DNA of the CDR3: TGTGCCAGCAGTGATTTGGCGAAGAGCTATAATTCACCCCTCCACTTT.

This clonotype is judged medium-sized. The chain uses TRBV6-5 and TRBJ1-2, with D perhaps matching TRBD1 (6 bases). V dropped 0 bases and J dropped 9 bases, with 23 bases sitting between them. The CDR3 is 17 amino acids. CDR1 is MNHEY and CDR2 is SVGAGI in the germline V gene. CDR3: CASSYSPQQGPTASYTF. CDR3 coding DNA: TGTGCCAGCAGTTACTCTCCCCAACAGGGTCCAACCGCAAGCTACACCTTC.

The chain recombines TRBV19 with TRBJ2-5; D is tentatively TRBD1 or TRBD2 (5 bases each). CDR3 length: 13 residues. Germline CDR1 reads LNHDA; CDR2 reads SQIVND (reference sequence). V shed 4 bases and J shed 4 bases, with 10 bases lying between them. The chain's CDR3 is CASSTGTRETQYF. CDR3 coding DNA: TGTGCCAGTAGTACTGGGACCAGAGAGACCCAGTACTTC.

This clonotype has only one observation. V and J are TRBV4-2 and TRBJ2-7; D is undetermined. CDR3 size: 14 residues. The germline V and J ends were trimmed by 6 bases and 6 bases, with 18 bases remaining between them. In germline, CDR1 is LGHNA, CDR2 YNFKEQ. CDR3 DNA sequence: TGTGCCAGCAGTGAAAGCGTCGTAGGGCGCGAGCAGTACTTC. It specifies CASSESVVGREQYF.

This clonotype was seen more than once but under ten times. V and J are TRBV20-1 and TRBJ1-1, with D possibly being TRBD1 (5 bases). V lost 3 bases to trimming and J lost 0 bases, with 8 bases between them. The CDR3 runs 13 residues. Looked up from germline, CDR1 is DFQATT and CDR2 is SNEGSKA (reference sequence). In nucleotides, the CDR3 is TGCAGTGCTAGGGCGACAGTGAACACTGAAGCTTTCTTT. Residues: CSARATVNTEAFF.

Only a few counts were recorded for this clonotype. V usage is TRBV12-3 or TRBV12-4 and J usage is TRBJ1-6; D not resolved. This CDR3 spans 14 amino acids. V was trimmed by 6 bases and J by 5 bases, leaving 11 bases between them. The CDR3 nucleotides are TGTGCCAGCAGCCAACGGACGGATAATTCACCCCTCCACTTT. It specifies CASSQRTDNSPLHF.

This chain connects TRBV6-5 to TRBJ1-2, with D unresolved. V was trimmed by 0 bases and J by 4 bases, leaving 9 bases between them. The CDR3 is made up of 14 amino acids. CDR1 and CDR2 from the germline V gene are MNHEY and SVGAGI. The CDR3 is CASSYSGDLYGYTF. DNA for the CDR3: TGTGCCAGCAGTTACTCAGGAGACCTCTATGGCTACACCTTC.